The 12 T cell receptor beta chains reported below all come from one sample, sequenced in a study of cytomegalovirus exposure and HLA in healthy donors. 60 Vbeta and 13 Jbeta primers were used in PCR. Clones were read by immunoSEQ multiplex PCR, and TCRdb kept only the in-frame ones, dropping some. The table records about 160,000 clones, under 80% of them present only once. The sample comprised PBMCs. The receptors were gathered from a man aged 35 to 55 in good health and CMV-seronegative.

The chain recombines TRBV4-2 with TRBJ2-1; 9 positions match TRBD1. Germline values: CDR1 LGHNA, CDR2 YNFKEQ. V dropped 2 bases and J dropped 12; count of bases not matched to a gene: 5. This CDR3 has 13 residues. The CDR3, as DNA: TGTGCCAGCAGCCAACGGACAGGGGTCCTGCAGTTCTTC. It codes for CASSQRTGVLQFF.

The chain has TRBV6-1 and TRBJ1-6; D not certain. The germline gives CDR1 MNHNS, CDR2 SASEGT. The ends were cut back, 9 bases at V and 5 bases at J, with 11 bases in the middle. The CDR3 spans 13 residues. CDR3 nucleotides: TGTGCCAGTTCGGGGTTAGATAATTCACCCCTCCACTTT. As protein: CASSGLDNSPLHF.

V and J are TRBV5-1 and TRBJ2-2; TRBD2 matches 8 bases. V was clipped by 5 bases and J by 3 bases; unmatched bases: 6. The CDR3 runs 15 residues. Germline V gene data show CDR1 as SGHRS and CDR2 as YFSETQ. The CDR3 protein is CASRSGTRYTGELFF. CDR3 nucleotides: TGCGCCAGCAGATCCGGGACTAGATACACCGGGGAGCTGTTTTTT.

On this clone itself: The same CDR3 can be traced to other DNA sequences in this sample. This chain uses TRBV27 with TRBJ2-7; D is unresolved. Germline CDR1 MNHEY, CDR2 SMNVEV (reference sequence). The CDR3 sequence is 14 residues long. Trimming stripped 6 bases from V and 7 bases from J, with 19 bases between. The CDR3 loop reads CASSPSTGRGEQYF. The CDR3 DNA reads TGTGCCAGCAGCCCTTCTACGGGTCGTGGGGAGCAGTACTTC.

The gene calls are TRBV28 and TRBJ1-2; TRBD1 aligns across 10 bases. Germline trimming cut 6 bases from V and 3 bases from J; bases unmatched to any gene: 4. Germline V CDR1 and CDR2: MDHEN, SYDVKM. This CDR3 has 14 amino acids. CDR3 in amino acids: CASRLTGGDYGYTF. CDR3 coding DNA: TGTGCCAGCAGACTGACAGGGGGCGACTATGGCTACACCTTC.

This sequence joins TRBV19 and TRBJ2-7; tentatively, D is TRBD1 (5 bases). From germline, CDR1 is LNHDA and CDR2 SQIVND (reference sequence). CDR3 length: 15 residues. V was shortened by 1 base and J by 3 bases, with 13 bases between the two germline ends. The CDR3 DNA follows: TGTGCCAGTAGTATAGTTCCCCGGACAATCTACGAGCAGTACTTC. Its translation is CASSIVPRTIYEQYF.

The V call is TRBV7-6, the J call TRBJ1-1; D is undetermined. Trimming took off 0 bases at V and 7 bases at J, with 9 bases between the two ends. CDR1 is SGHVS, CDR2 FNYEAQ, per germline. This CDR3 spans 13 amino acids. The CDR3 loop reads CASSLAYNFEAFF. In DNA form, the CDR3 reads TGTGCCAGCAGCTTAGCCTATAACTTTGAAGCTTTCTTT.

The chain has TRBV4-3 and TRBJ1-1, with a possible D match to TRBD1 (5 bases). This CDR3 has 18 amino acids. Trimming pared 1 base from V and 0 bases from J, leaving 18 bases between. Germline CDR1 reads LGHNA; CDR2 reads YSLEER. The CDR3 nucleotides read TGCGCCAGCAGCCAAGCTTCAGGGTTAACCGTCATGAACACTGAAGCTTTCTTT. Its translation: CASSQASGLTVMNTEAFF.

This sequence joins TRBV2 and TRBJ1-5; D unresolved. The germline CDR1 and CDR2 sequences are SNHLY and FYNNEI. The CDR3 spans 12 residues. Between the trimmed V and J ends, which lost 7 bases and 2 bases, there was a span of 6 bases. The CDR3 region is CASNGRNQPQHF. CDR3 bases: TGTGCCAGCAACGGTCGCAATCAGCCCCAGCATTTT.

This CDR3 is CASSVNRGGNTIYF. In nucleotides, the CDR3 is TGTGCCAGCAGCGTTAACAGGGGGGGAAACACCATATATTTT. The rearrangement uses TRBV9 and TRBJ1-3; 8 bases are a match to TRBD1. CDR1 SGDLS and CDR2 YYNGEE come from the germline V gene. V was clipped by 2 bases and J by 4 bases; unmatched bases: 2. There are 14 residues in the CDR3.

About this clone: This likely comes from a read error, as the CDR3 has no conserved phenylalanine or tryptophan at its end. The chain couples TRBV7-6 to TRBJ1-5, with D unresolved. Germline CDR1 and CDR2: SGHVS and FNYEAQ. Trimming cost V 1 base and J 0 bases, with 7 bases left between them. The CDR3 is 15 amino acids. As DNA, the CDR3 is TGTGCCAGCAGCTTAGGCGGGAATAGCAATCAGCCCCAGCATTCT. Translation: CASSLGGNSNQPQHS.

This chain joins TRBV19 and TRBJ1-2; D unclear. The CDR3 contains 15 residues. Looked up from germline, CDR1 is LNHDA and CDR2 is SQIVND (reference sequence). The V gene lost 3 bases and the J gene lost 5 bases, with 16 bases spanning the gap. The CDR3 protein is CASSIREGRAYGYTF. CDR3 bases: TGTGCCAGTAGTATTCGGGAGGGCCGGGCGTATGGCTACACCTTC. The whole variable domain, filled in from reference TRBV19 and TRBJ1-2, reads DGGITQSPKYLFRKEGQNVTLSCEQNLNHDAMYWYRQDPGQGLRLIYYSQIVNDFQKGDIAEGYSVSREKKESFPLTVTSAQKNPTAFYLCASSIREGRAYGYTFGSGTRLTVV.